Below, 25 T cell receptor beta chains from the same sample are listed, as sequenced in a study of blood T cell repertoires in COVID-19. Profiling relied on immunoSEQ multiplex PCR, and the TCRdb table lists in-frame clones only, not all of them. This table has 90,000 to 150,000 clones, roughly 80% appearing once. The sequencing sample was made of peripheral blood. Every receptor here comes from a human donor in a cohort sampled during active COVID-19.

The chain joins TRBV10-3 to TRBJ2-7; D unclear. V gave up 4 bases and J gave up 4 bases, with 8 bases separating them. Germline CDR1 is ENHRY and CDR2 is SYGVKD. The CDR3 covers 12 residues. CDR3 nucleotide sequence: TGTGCCATCAGTGGTAGTCGGTACGAGCAGTACTTC. It codes for CAISGSRYEQYF.

This clone was counted a single time. CDR3 DNA: TGCGCCAGCAGCGCGTTGCCCTCAGGGGGTGGAGAGACCCAGTACTTC. The encoded protein is CASSALPSGGGETQYF. The V gene is TRBV5-1, the J gene TRBJ2-5, with TRBD1 identical over 7 bases. The CDR3 sequence is 16 residues long. The junction had 13 bases not matched to a gene; V was cut back by 4 bases and J by 4 bases. Germline CDR1 SGHRS, CDR2 YFSETQ.

V usage is TRBV2 and J usage is TRBJ1-6; the D is unclear. This CDR3 comprises 15 residues. Trimming took off 0 bases at V and 3 bases at J, with 6 bases between the two ends. Germline CDR1 and CDR2: SNHLY and FYNNEI. CDR3 protein: CASSEARDYNSPLHF. CDR3 DNA sequence: TGTGCCAGCAGTGAAGCGAGGGACTATAATTCACCCCTCCACTTT.

The chain uses TRBV12-3 or TRBV12-4 and TRBJ2-7, with 7 bases fitting TRBD1. V trimming: 3 bases; J trimming: 3 bases; junction bases outside the gene matches: 2. The CDR3 is 13 residues long. The CDR3 DNA sequence: TGTGCCAGCAGTTTGGGACAGCGCTACGAGCAGTACTTC. Translating gives CASSLGQRYEQYF.

The gene calls are TRBV2 and TRBJ1-2; D remains ambiguous. The V gene's germline CDR1 is SNHLY and CDR2 FYNNEI. Deletions cut 6 bases from V and 0 bases from J, with 14 bases between. The CDR3 is 15 residues long. CDR3 in DNA: TGTGCCAGCAGGCCCGCCTCTGCAGCTAACTATGGCTACACCTTC. As protein: CASRPASAANYGYTF.

The CDR3 is CASSLSQGNIHEQYF. The CDR3, as DNA: TGCGCCAGCAGCTTGAGTCAGGGTAATATCCACGAGCAGTACTTC. The chain uses TRBV5-1 and TRBJ2-7, with a tentative D call TRBD1 (5 bases). In germline, CDR1 is SGHRS, CDR2 YFSETQ. Trimming stripped 1 base from V and 5 bases from J, with 16 bases between. The CDR3 loop spans 15 amino acids.

This clone has a single count. This rearrangement joins TRBV7-6 to TRBJ2-7; perhaps TRBD2 as D (6 bases). V shed 6 bases and J shed 3 bases, with 12 bases lying between them. This CDR3 is 13 amino acids long. Germline CDR1 SGHVS, CDR2 FNYEAQ. In DNA, the CDR3 is TGTGCCAGCAGTCCAACCGGGGGCTACGAGCAGTACTTC. Residues: CASSPTGGYEQYF.

The chain carries TRBV7-8 and TRBJ2-2; maybe TRBD2 (8 bases). Germline V gene lookup returns CDR1 SGHVS and CDR2 FQNEAQ. V was shortened by 0 bases and J by 5 bases, with 16 bases between the two germline ends. The CDR3 is 17 residues long. CDR3 nucleotides: TGTGCCAGCAGCTTAGCAAGGGACAGCGGGGGAACCGGGGAGCTGTTTTTT. Translation: CASSLARDSGGTGELFF.

This clone was seen a single time. The chain joins TRBV2 to TRBJ2-3; TRBD1 matches at 11 bases. The CDR3 runs to 16 residues. J gave up 4 bases and V 5 bases, and 8 bases lay outside the gene matches. Germline-derived CDR1 and CDR2 are SNHLY and FYNNEI. The chain's CDR3 is CASSMDRGLLPDTQYF. CDR3 sequence (DNA): TGTGCCAGCAGTATGGACAGGGGGCTTCTACCAGATACGCAGTATTTT.

This sequence joins TRBV4-1 and TRBJ2-7, with TRBD1 matching 7 bases. Germline V lookup: CDR1 MGHRA, CDR2 YSYEKL. V gave up 3 bases and J gave up 5 bases; unmatched junction bases: 4. This CDR3 region has 13 residues. This CDR3 reads CASSQATGDEQYF. The DNA for the CDR3 is TGCGCCAGCAGCCAGGCCACAGGGGACGAGCAGTACTTC.

The chain is built from TRBV3-1 (or the pseudogene TRBV3-2) and TRBJ1-2, with D perhaps TRBD1 (6 bases). Trimming cost V 3 bases and J 4 bases, with 6 bases left between them. The CDR3 sequence is 12 residues long. Germline loops: CDR1 LGHDT, CDR2 YNNKEL (reference sequence). The CDR3 DNA is TGTGCCAGCAGCCAGGACAGCTATGGCTACACCTTC. It specifies CASSQDSYGYTF.

V is TRBV18 and J is TRBJ1-1; TRBD1 aligns across 7 bases. The germline CDR1 and CDR2 sequences are KGHSH and LQKENI. The junction had 3 bases not matched to a gene; V was cut back by 4 bases and J by 4 bases. This CDR3 has 13 residues. CDR3 in DNA: TGTGCCAGCTCACAGGGGGCCCGCACTGAAGCTTTCTTT. Its translation: CASSQGARTEAFF.

This clone was observed a handful of times. The chain recombines TRBV2 with TRBJ2-5; D is perhaps TRBD1 (8 bases). The germline gives CDR1 SNHLY, CDR2 FYNNEI. There are 12 residues in the CDR3. The V and J ends lost 8 bases and 10 bases respectively, with 17 bases between them. Here the CDR3 reads CASFGQGGGQYF. The CDR3 DNA reads TGTGCCAGCTTTGGACAGGGAGGGGGCCAGTACTTC.

J is TRBJ1-1 and V is TRBV2, with D perhaps matching TRBD1 (6 bases). Looked up from germline, CDR1 is SNHLY and CDR2 is FYNNEI. Trimming removed 7 bases at V and 9 bases at J, with 18 bases between. CDR3 length: 13 amino acids. DNA for the CDR3: TGTGCCAGCACCGTCCCCTTTACAGGGAAAGCTTTCTTT. Amino acid sequence: CASTVPFTGKAFF. The complete variable domain, with remaining parts taken from reference TRBV2 and TRBJ1-1, reads EPEVTQTPSHQVTQMGQEVILRCVPISNHLYFYWYRQILGQKVEFLVSFYNNEISEKSEIFDDQFSVERPDGSNFTLKIRSTKLEDSAMYFCASTVPFTGKAFFGQGTRLTVV.

The V and J genes are TRBV28 and TRBJ1-2; TRBD1 matches 7 bases. The CDR3 is made up of 18 amino acids. V lost 8 bases, J lost 4 bases, and 22 bases stayed unmatched. CDR1 and CDR2 from the germline V gene are MDHEN and SYDVKM. The DNA for the CDR3 is TGTGCCAGCGGACACAGCATCCGGGACAGCCAAAGGTCCTATGGCTACACCTTC. It codes for CASGHSIRDSQRSYGYTF.

The rearrangement uses TRBV19 and TRBJ2-2; 11 bases line up with TRBD1. CDR1 is LNHDA, CDR2 SQIVND, per germline (reference sequence). V dropped 8 bases and J dropped 5; count of bases not matched to a gene: 4. The CDR3 runs 14 residues. The CDR3 here is CASGRDRGTGELFF. The CDR3 DNA is TGTGCCAGTGGGCGGGACAGGGGGACCGGGGAGCTGTTTTTT.

This clone was observed once. The rearrangement links TRBV10-2 to TRBJ1-1; 7 bases agree with TRBD1. The CDR3 has 13 amino acids. The ends lost 7 bases at V and 1 base at J; junction bases unmatched: 3. Germline V CDR1 and CDR2: WSHSY, SAAADI. For the CDR3, the DNA is TGCGCCAGCAAGAACAGGGGGAACACTGAAGCTTTCTTT. As protein: CASKNRGNTEAFF.

V and J are TRBV6-6 and TRBJ2-7; 11 bases fit TRBD2. Trimming removed 6 bases from V and 12 bases from J; junction bases left unmatched: 10. This CDR3 comprises 13 residues. CDR1 MNHNY and CDR2 SVGAGI come from the germline V gene (reference sequence). The DNA of the CDR3 is TGTGCCAGCAGCCGACTAGCGGGAAGTGGTCCGTACTTC. Translated, it gives CASSRLAGSGPYF.

This chain joins TRBV6-9 and TRBJ1-6; D is uncertain. Germline V gene data show CDR1 as MNHGY and CDR2 as SVAAGI. The CDR3 length is 11 residues. The V end was cut by 8 bases, the J end by 7 bases, with 6 bases between. CDR3 nucleotide sequence: TGTGCCAGCTGCGGGAATTCACCCCTCCACTTT. Translated: CASCGNSPLHF.

This clone was detected only a few times. V is TRBV14 and J is TRBJ2-2; D call uncertain. CDR3 size: 19 residues. The V end was cut by 1 base, the J end by 1 base, with 19 bases between. Germline V gene sequence: CDR1 SGHDN, CDR2 FVKESK. Written as DNA, the CDR3 is TGTGCCAGCAGCCAAGGCACAAAGGTCGCGAGGATGAACACCGGGGAGCTGTTTTTT. Protein: CASSQGTKVARMNTGELFF.

This chain connects TRBV5-6 to TRBJ1-5; TRBD1 is a possible D gene (6 bases). Trimming removed 4 bases from V and 0 bases from J, with 8 bases in between. CDR1 and CDR2 from the germline V gene are SGHDT and YYEEEE. The CDR3 contains 14 residues. CDR3: CASSRQASNQPQHF. CDR3 nucleotides: TGTGCCAGCAGCAGACAGGCTAGCAATCAGCCCCAGCATTTT.

The chain links TRBV10-3 to TRBJ2-1; D is perhaps TRBD1 (6 bases). The V end was cut by 10 bases, the J end by 0 bases, with 10 bases between. From germline, CDR1 is ENHRY and CDR2 SYGVKD. The CDR3 is made up of 13 amino acids. CDR3: CATTGSSYNEQFF. The CDR3 DNA reads TGTGCCACCACAGGGAGCTCCTACAATGAGCAGTTCTTC.

The chain links TRBV9 to TRBJ1-2; tentatively, D is TRBD1 (6 bases). This CDR3 is 13 amino acids long. The V gene lost 3 bases and the J gene lost 4 bases, with 10 bases spanning the gap. Germline V gene lookup returns CDR1 SGDLS and CDR2 YYNGEE. The CDR3 protein is CASSAGDGYGYTF. The CDR3 region has the DNA TGTGCCAGCAGCGCAGGGGACGGCTATGGCTACACCTTC. The complete variable domain, with remaining parts taken from reference TRBV9 and TRBJ1-2, reads DSGVTQTPKHLITATGQRVTLRCSPRSGDLSVYWYQQSLDQGLQFLIQYYNGEERAKGNILERFSAQQFPDLHSELNLSSLELGDSALYFCASSAGDGYGYTFGSGTRLTVV.

This clone is a singleton in its sample. The V call is TRBV5-1, the J call TRBJ1-5, with 8 positions matching TRBD1. J lost 7 bases, V lost 3 bases, and 9 bases had no gene match. This CDR3 region has 15 residues. The germline V gene encodes CDR1 SGHRS and CDR2 YFSETQ. CDR3 region: CASSSPVDRDQPQHF. The CDR3 DNA reads as TGCGCCAGCAGCTCGCCCGTGGACAGGGACCAGCCCCAGCATTTT.

CDR3 in amino acids: CASRETGVHEQYF. The DNA for the CDR3 is TGTGCCAGTCGAGAGACAGGGGTTCACGAGCAGTACTTC. This sequence joins TRBV6-5 and TRBJ2-7; 8 bases map to TRBD1. V lost 9 bases to trimming and J lost 5 bases; unmatched junction nucleotides: 9. The CDR3 covers 13 residues. Germline assignment: CDR1 MNHEY and CDR2 SVGAGI.